Following are 9 T cell receptor beta chains from one sample sequenced in a study of blood T cell repertoires in COVID-19 (TCRdb year 2020). Libraries were prepared through the immunoSEQ multiplex PCR assay. This is the immuneACCESS table as TCRdb keeps it, with only in-frame sequences that have V and J called. A part of the clones is gone; compared with another copy, unresolved V genes explain less than half, and the rest is unexplained. This sample is represented by under 130,000 clones; roughly 87% of them were singletons. About 3.9% of the sample is held by the ten biggest clonotypes. What was sequenced was peripheral blood. These TCRs come from a man between 45 and 60 years old with acute or convalescent COVID-19.

This clone was observed a single time. The chain is built from TRBV28 and TRBJ1-2; D call uncertain. V lost 3 bases and J lost 0, with 11 bases in between. CDR1 and CDR2 from the germline V gene are MDHEN and SYDVKM. The CDR3 has 15 amino acids. The CDR3 nucleotides read TGTGCCAGCAGTTTTAGACACTCTACTAACTATGGCTACACCTTC. The encoded protein is CASSFRHSTNYGYTF.

The genes are TRBV4-1 and TRBJ1-5, with TRBD1 as a possible D gene (5 bases). CDR1 MGHRA and CDR2 YSYEKL come from the germline V gene. Deletions cut 5 bases from V and 1 base from J, with 12 bases between. The CDR3 has 15 residues. In DNA form, the CDR3 reads TGCGCCAGCAGCTTCCGGGGGGTCAGCAATCAGCCCCAGCATTTT. Translation: CASSFRGVSNQPQHF.

The V call is TRBV4-1, the J call TRBJ2-1; D is possibly TRBD2 (6 bases). V dropped 4 bases and J dropped 8 bases, with 15 bases sitting between them. The V gene's germline CDR1 is MGHRA and CDR2 YSYEKL. There are 14 residues in the CDR3. For the CDR3, the DNA is TGCGCCAGCAGCCCCCACGGCAGGGAGGATGAGCAGTTCTTC. Its protein product is CASSPHGREDEQFF.

This clone appeared once. The V and J genes are TRBV5-5 and TRBJ2-2; 10 bases are shared with TRBD1. The V and J ends lost 7 bases and 5 bases, in that order; junction bases with no gene match: 8. CDR1 SGHKS and CDR2 YYEKEE come from the germline V gene (reference sequence). The CDR3 contains 15 residues. The CDR3 protein is CASLGGTGVTGELFF. Written as DNA, the CDR3 is TGTGCCAGCTTGGGTGGGACAGGGGTTACCGGGGAGCTGTTTTTT.

The rearrangement uses TRBV6-2 or TRBV6-3 and TRBJ1-2, with D unresolved. Germline CDR1 and CDR2: MNHEY and SVGEGT. V was shortened by 6 bases and J by 4 bases, with 6 bases between the two germline ends. The CDR3 runs 11 residues. For the CDR3, the DNA is TGTGCCAGCAGCGGGCTCTATGGCTACACCTTC. Its translation is CASSGLYGYTF.

This chain connects TRBV5-1 to TRBJ2-5; 7 positions agree with TRBD1. Trimming removed 4 bases from V and 5 bases from J; junction bases left unmatched: 8. The CDR3 is made up of 14 amino acids. Germline lookup yields CDR1 SGHRS and CDR2 YFSETQ. In DNA form, the CDR3 reads TGCGCCAGCAGCCGGGAAGGGGGCGCGGAGACCCAGTACTTC. This sequence encodes CASSREGGAETQYF.

The gene calls are TRBV3-1 (or the pseudogene TRBV3-2) and TRBJ1-2; no reliable D call. The germline V and J ends were trimmed by 1 base and 8 bases, with 8 bases remaining between them. The CDR3 is 12 amino acids. Germline V gives CDR1 LGHDT, CDR2 YNNKEL (reference sequence). As DNA, the CDR3 is TGTGCCAGCAGCCAAGGGGGAGGCGGCTACACCTTC. It yields the protein CASSQGGGGYTF.

The chain employs TRBV10-3 and TRBJ1-1; perhaps TRBD1 as D (6 bases). Between the trimmed V and J ends, which lost 3 bases and 6 bases, there was a span of 20 bases. Germline V lookup: CDR1 ENHRY, CDR2 SYGVKD. This CDR3 region has 16 residues. CDR3 region: CAISEQGSGLGSEAFF. The CDR3 DNA reads as TGTGCCATCAGTGAACAGGGTTCGGGTTTGGGCTCTGAAGCTTTCTTT.

CDR3 bases: TGTGCCAGCAGTGAAAGGGGGGGCCGCACCTATAATTCACCCCTCCACTTT. This translates into CASSERGGRTYNSPLHF. This chain connects TRBV2 to TRBJ1-6; weak D call: TRBD1 (6 bases). CDR3 size: 17 residues. Germline V gene lookup returns CDR1 SNHLY and CDR2 FYNNEI. Trimming removed 2 bases from V and 2 bases from J, with 13 bases in between.